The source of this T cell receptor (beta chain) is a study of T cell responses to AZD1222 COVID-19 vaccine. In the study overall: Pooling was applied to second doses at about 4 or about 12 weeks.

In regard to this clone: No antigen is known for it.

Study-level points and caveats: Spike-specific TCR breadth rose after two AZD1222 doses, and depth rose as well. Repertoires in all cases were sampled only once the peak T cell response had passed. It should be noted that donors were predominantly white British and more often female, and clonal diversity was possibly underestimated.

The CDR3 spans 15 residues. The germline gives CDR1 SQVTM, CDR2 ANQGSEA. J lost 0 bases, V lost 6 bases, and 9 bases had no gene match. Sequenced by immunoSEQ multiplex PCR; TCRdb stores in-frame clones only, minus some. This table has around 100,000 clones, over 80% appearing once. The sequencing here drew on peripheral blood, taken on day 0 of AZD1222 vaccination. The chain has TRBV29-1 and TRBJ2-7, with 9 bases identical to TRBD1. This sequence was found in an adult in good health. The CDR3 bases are TGCAGCGTCAAAACCGGGACAGGGAGCTCCTACGAGCAGTACTTC. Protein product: CSVKTGTGSSYEQYF.